This T cell receptor beta chain came from a study of T cells in Graves' hyperthyroidism and ophthalmopathy. Study observations and caveats: Onset of ophthalmopathy came a median approximately 6.9 months after the model predicted it.

This clonotype was counted a few times. Its antigen is unknown. V lost 3 bases and J lost 0, with 5 bases in between. Germline loops: CDR1 LNHDA, CDR2 SQIVND (reference sequence). The CDR3 is made up of 13 amino acids. Template material for amplifying TCR beta CDR3 regions consisted of RNA transcripts. The HTBI primer set drove a first-round RT-PCR of the TCR CDR3. TCRdb reprocessed the multiplex PCR reads with MiXCR, giving one entry per CDR3 protein. The repertoire includes hundreds of thousands of distinct CDR3 sequences, around 20% of them detected once, and approximately 15% sits in the top ten. Diagnosis of hyperthyroidism was new in patients aged 18 to 65, and its duration was under 2 months. Each 10 ml fresh peripheral blood draw supplied the PBMCs.

The sample comprised blood. V gene TRBV19 combines with J gene TRBJ1-2; D is undetermined. This clonotype was obtained from a woman between 50 and 59 years old with Graves' hyperthyroidism that later progressed to Graves' ophthalmopathy. CDR3 nucleotides: TGTGCCAGTAGTATGCAGGCTAACTATGGCTACACCTTC. Translated, it gives CASSMQANYGYTF.